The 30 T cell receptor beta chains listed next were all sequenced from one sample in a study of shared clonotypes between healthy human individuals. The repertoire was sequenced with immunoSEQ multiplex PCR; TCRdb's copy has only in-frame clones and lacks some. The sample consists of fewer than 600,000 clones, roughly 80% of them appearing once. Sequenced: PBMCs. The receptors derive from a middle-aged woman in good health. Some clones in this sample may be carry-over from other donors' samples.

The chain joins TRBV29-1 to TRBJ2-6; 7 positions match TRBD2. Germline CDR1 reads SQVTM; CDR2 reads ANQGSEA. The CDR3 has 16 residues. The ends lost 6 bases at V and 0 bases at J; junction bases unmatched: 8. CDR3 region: CSVGMGGSSGANVLTF. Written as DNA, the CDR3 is TGCAGCGTCGGTATGGGGGGGAGCTCTGGGGCCAACGTCCTGACTTTC.

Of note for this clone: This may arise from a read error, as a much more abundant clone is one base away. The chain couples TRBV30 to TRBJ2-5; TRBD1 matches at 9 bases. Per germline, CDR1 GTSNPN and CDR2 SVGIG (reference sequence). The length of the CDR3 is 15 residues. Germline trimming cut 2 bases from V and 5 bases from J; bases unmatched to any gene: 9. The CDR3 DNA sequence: TGTGCCTGGAGTCCCAGGGACAGGGACTCCGAGACCCAGTACTTC. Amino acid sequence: CAWSPRDRDSETQYF. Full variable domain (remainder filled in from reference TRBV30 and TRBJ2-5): SQTIHQWPATLVQPVGSPLSLECTVEGTSNPNLYWYRQAAGRGLQLLFYSVGIGQISSEVPQNLSASRPQDRQFILSSKKLLLSDSGFYLCAWSPRDRDSETQYFGPGTRLLVL.

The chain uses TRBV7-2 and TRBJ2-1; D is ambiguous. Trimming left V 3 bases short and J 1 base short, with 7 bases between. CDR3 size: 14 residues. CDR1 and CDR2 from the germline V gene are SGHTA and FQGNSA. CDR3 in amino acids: CASSFKGSYNEQFF. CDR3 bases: TGTGCCAGCAGCTTCAAAGGATCCTACAATGAGCAGTTCTTC.

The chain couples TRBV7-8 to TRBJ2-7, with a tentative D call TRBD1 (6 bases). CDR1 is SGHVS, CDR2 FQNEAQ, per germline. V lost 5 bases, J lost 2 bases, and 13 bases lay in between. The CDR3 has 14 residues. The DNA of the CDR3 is TGTGCCAGCAGCGAAAACAGGGTCCCCTACGAGCAGTACTTC. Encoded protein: CASSENRVPYEQYF.

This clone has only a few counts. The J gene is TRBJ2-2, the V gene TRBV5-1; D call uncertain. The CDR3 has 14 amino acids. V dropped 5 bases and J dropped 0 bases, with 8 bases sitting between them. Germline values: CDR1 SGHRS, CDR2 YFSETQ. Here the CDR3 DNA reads TGCGCCAGCAGGCTTGCATCGAACACCGGGGAGCTGTTTTTT. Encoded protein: CASRLASNTGELFF.

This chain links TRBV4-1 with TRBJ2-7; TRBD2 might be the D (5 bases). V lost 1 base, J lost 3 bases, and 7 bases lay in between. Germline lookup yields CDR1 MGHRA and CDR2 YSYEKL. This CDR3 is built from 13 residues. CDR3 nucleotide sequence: TGCGCCAGCAGCCAAGGAGGGTACTACGAGCAGTACTTC. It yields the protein CASSQGGYYEQYF.

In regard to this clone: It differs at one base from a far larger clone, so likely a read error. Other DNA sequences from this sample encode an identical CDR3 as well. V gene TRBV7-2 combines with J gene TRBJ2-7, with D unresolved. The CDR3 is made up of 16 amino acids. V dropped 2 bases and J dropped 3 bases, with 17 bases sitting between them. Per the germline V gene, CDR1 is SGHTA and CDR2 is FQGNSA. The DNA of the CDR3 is TGTGCCAGCAGCTTAATTTCGGGCGGCCCTTTCTACGAGCAGTACTTC. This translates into CASSLISGGPFYEQYF.

The CDR3 nucleotides are TGTGCCAGCAGCCAAGGATCTAGCGGAGATTACAATGAGCAGTTCTTC. Its protein is CASSQGSSGDYNEQFF. This chain links TRBV4-2 with TRBJ2-7, with 7 bases that match TRBD2. The DNA matches TRBJ2-1 better at its end, which makes the J call doubtful. The CDR3 sequence is 16 residues long. Germline-derived CDR1 and CDR2 are LGHNA and YNFKEQ.

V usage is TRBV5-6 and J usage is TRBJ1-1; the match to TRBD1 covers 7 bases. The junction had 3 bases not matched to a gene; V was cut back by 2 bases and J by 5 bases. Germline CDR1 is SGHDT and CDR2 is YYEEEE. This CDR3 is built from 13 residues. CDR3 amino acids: CASSFPGGTEAFF. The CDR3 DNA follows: TGTGCCAGCAGCTTCCCAGGGGGAACTGAAGCTTTCTTT.

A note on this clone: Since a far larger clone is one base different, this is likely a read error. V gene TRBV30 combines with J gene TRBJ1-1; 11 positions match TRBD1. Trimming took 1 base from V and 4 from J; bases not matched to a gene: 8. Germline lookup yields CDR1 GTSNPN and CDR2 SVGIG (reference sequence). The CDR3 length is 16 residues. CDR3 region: CAWSGTGGAGLTEAFF. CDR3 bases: TGTGCCTGGAGTGGGACAGGGGGCGCGGGTCTCACTGAAGCTTTCTTT. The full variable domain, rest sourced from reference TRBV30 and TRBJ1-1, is SQTIHQWPATLVQPVGSPLSLECTVEGTSNPNLYWYRQAAGRGLQLLFYSVGIGQISSEVPQNLSASRPQDRQFILSSKKLLLSDSGFYLCAWSGTGGAGLTEAFFGQGTRLTVV.

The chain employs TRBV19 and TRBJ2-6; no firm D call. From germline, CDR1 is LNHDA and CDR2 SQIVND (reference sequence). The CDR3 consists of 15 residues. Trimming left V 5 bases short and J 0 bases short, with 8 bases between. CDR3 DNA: TGTGCCAGTAGTCCGGTCCGCTCTGGGGCCAACGTCCTGACTTTC. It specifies CASSPVRSGANVLTF. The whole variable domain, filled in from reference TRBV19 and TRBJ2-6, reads DGGITQSPKYLFRKEGQNVTLSCEQNLNHDAMYWYRQDPGQGLRLIYYSQIVNDFQKGDIAEGYSVSREKKESFPLTVTSAQKNPTAFYLCASSPVRSGANVLTFGAGSRLTVL.

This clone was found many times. CDR3 nucleotide sequence: TGTGCCAGCTCACCCGGACAGATCTACGAGCAGTACTTC. Its protein is CASSPGQIYEQYF. This chain uses TRBV18 with TRBJ2-7; TRBD1 is a possible D gene (6 bases). This CDR3 is built from 13 residues. Germline CDR1 KGHSH, CDR2 LQKENI. Trimming took 3 bases from V and 3 from J, leaving 9 bases between them.

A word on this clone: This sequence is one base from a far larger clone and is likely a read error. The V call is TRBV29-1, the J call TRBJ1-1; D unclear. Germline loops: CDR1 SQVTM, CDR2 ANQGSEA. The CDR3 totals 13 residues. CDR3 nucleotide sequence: TGCAGCGTTGAGGGCGGCGGGAACACTGAAGCTCTCTTT. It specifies CSVEGGGNTEALF.

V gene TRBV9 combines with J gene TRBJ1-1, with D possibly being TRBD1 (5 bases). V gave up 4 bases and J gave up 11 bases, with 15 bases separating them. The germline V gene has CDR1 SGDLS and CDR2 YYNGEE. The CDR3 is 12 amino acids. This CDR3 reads CASSPPGPFAFF. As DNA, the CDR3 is TGTGCCAGCAGCCCACCGGGGCCGTTCGCTTTCTTT.

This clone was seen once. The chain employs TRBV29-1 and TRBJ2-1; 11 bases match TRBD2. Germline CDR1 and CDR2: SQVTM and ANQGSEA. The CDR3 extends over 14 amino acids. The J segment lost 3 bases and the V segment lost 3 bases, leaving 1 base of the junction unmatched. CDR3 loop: CSVEGTSGYNEQFF. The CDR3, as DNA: TGCAGCGTTGAGGGGACTAGCGGCTACAATGAGCAGTTCTTC.

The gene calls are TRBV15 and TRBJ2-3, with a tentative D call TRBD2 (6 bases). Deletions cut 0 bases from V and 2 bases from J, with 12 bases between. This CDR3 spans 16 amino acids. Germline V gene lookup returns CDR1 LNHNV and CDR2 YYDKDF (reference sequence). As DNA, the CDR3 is TGTGCCACCAGCAGAGATATCACTAGCTTCACAGATACGCAGTATTTT. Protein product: CATSRDITSFTDTQYF.

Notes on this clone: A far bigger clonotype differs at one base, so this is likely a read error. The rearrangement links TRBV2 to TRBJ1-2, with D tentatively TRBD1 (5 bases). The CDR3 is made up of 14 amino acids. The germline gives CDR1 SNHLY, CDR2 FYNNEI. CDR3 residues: CTSEGFGRSDGYTF. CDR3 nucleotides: TGTACCAGCGAGGGGTTTGGCAGGTCTGATGGCTACACCTTC.

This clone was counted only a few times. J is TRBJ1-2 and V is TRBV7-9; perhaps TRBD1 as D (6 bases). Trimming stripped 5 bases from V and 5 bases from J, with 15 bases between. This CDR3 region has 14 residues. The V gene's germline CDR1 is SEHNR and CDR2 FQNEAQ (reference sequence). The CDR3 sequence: CASSPGGAWYGYTF. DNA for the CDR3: TGTGCCAGCAGCCCTGGGGGGGCGTGGTATGGCTACACCTTC.

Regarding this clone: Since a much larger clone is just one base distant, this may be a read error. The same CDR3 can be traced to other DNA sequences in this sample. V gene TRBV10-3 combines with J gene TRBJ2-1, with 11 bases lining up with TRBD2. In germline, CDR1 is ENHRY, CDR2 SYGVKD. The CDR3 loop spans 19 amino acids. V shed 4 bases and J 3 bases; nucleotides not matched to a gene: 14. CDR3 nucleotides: TGTGCCATCAGTGTCGGTCGGCTAGCGGGAGGATTTAACTACAATGAGCAGTTCTTC. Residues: CAISVGRLAGGFNYNEQFF.

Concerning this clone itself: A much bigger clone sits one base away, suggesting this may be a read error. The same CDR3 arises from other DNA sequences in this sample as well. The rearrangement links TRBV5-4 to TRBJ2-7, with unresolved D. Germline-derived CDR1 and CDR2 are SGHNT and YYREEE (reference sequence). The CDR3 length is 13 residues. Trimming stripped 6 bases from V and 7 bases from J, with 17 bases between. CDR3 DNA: TGTGCCAGCACCGATGGGCTGGCGGCGGAGCAGTACTTC. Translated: CASTDGLAAEQYF. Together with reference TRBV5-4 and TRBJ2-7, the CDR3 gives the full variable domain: ETGVTQSPTHLIKTRGQQVTLRCSSQSGHNTVSWYQQALGQGPQFIFQYYREEENGRGNFPPRFSGLQFPNYSSELNVNALELDDSALYLCASTDGLAAEQYFGPGTRLTVT.

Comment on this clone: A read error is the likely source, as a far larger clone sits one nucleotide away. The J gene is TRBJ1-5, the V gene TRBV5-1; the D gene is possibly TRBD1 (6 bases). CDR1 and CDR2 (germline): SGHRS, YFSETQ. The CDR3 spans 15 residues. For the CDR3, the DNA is TGCGCCAGCAGCTTTATTCCAGGGGACAATCAGCTCCAGCATTTT. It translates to CASSFIPGDNQLQHF.

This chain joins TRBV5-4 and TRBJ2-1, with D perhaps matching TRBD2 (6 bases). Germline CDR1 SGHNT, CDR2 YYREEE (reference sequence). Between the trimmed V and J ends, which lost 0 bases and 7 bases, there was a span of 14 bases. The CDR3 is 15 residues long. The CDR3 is CASSLDLASVNEQFF. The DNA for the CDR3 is TGTGCCAGCAGCTTGGATCTAGCGAGTGTAAATGAGCAGTTCTTC.

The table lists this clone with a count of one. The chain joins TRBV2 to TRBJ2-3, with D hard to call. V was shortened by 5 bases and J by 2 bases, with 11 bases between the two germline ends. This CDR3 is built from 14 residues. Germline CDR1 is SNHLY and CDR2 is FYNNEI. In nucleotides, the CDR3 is TGTGCCAGCAGTCTCTACCGCTCCACAGATACGCAGTATTTT. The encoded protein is CASSLYRSTDTQYF.

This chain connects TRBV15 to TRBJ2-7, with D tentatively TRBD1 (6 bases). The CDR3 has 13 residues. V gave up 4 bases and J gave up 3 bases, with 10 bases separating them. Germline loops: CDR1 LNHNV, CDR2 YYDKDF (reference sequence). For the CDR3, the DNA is TGTGCCACCAGCATGGGGGCGGACTACGAGCAGTACTTC. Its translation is CATSMGADYEQYF.

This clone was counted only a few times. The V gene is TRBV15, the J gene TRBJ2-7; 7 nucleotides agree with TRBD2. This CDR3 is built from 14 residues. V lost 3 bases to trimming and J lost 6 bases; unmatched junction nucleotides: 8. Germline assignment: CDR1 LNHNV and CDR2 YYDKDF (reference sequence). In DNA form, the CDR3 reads TGTGCCACCAGCAGGGGCGGGAGAGTCCCCGAGCAGTACTTC. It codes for CATSRGGRVPEQYF.

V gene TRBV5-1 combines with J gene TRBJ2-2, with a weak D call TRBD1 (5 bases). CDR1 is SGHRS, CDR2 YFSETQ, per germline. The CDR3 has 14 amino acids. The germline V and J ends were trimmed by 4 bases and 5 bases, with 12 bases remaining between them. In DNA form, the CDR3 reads TGCGCCAGCAGCCCAACCCAGGGTACCGGGGAGCTGTTTTTT. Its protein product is CASSPTQGTGELFF.

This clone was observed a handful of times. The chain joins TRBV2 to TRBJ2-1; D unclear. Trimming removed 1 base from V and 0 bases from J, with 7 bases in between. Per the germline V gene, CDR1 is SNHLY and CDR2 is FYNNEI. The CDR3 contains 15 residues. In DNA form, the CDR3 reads TGTGCCAGCAGTGAAGGGACGGTCTCCTACAATGAGCAGTTCTTC. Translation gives CASSEGTVSYNEQFF.

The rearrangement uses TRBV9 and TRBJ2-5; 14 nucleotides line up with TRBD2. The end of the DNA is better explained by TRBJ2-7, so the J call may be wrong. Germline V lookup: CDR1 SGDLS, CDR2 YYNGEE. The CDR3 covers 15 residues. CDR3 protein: CASSPRTSGRYEQYF. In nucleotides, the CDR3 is TGTGCCAGCAGCCCCCGGACTAGCGGGAGGTACGAGCAGTACTTC.

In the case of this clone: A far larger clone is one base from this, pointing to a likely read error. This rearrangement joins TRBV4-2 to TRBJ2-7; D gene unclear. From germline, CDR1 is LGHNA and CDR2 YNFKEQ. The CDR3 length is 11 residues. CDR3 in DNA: TGTGCCAGCGGCCAAAGCTACGAGCAGTACTTC. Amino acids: CASGQSYEQYF.

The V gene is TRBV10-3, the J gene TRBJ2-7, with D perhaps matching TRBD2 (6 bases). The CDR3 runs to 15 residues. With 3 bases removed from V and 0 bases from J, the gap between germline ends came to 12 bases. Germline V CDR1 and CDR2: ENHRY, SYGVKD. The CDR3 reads CAISDPRGASYEQYF. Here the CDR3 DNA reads TGTGCCATCAGTGACCCTCGCGGGGCCTCCTACGAGCAGTACTTC.